The clone carrying this T cell receptor (beta chain) has only a few counts. The antigen is undetermined. Building of the TCR beta libraries involved iRepertoire HTBI primers and Arm-PCR of CDR3 regions. Using its own MiXCR run on the multiplex PCR reads, TCRdb lists one record per CDR3 protein. The table records under 500,000 distinct CDR3 sequences, less than 25% of them present only once. As for time point: persistent/refractory GD, antithyroid drugs over 5 years with positive TRAb. PBMCs were the source of the RNA used for TCR sequencing. The sample comes from a study of regulatory T cells in long-lasting Graves disease. The study, taken as a whole, reports: Graves' patients with persistent disease showed TCR diversity lower than patients newly diagnosed.

This receptor was obtained from a female donor with Graves disease. The sequenced sample was peripheral blood mononuclear cells (PBMCs), obtained when the disease was refractory, from a patient treated with antithyroid drugs.

CDR3 sequence: CASRVGGRQDTEAFF. DNA of the CDR3: TGTGCCAGCAGGGTTGGGGGCAGGCAGGACACTGAAGCTTTCTTT. The chain joins TRBV28 to TRBJ1-1; D is possibly TRBD1 (6 bases). Trimming stripped 6 bases from V and 3 bases from J, with 17 bases between. Germline CDR1 is MDHEN and CDR2 is SYDVKM. This CDR3 has 15 residues.